This TCR beta chain was sequenced in a study of cytomegalovirus exposure and HLA in healthy donors. Broader study findings: Association of a missense DCLRE1C variant with TCR beta V- and J-gene trimming was reported in a later analysis.

J gave up 6 bases and V 5 bases, and 10 bases lay outside the gene matches. The CDR3 sequence is 17 residues long. Germline V CDR1 and CDR2: SGHTA, FQGTGA. Both 60 Vbeta primers and 13 Jbeta primers went into the PCR. The table came from immunoSEQ multiplex PCR; TCRdb's copy has only in-frame clones and leaves some out. The sample lists over 200,000 clones; about 81% were seen once. To note about this clone: Its antigen is undetermined.

The sample was PBMCs. The J gene is TRBJ2-7, the V gene TRBV7-3, with 16 bases that match TRBD2. The receptor's source is a woman between 40 and 55 years old in good health and CMV-seropositive. As DNA, the CDR3 is TGTGCCAGCAGCCGTTCGGGACTAGCGGGAGGGGTGGGCGAGCAGTACTTC. This gives the protein CASSRSGLAGGVGEQYF.